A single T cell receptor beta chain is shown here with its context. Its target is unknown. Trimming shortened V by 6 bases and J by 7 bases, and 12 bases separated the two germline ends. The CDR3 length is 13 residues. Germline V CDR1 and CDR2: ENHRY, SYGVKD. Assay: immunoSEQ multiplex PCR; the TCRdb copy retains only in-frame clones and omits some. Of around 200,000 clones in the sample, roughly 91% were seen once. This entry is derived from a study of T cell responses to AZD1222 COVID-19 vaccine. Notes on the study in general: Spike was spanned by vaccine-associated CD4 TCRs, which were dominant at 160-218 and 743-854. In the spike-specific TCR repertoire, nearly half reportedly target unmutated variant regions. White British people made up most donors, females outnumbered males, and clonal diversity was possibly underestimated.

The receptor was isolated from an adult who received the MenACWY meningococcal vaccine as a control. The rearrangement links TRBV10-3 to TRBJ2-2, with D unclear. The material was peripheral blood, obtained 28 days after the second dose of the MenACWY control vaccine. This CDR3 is CAIRARSGGELFF. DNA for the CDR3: TGTGCCATCAGGGCCAGATCGGGCGGGGAGCTGTTTTTT.